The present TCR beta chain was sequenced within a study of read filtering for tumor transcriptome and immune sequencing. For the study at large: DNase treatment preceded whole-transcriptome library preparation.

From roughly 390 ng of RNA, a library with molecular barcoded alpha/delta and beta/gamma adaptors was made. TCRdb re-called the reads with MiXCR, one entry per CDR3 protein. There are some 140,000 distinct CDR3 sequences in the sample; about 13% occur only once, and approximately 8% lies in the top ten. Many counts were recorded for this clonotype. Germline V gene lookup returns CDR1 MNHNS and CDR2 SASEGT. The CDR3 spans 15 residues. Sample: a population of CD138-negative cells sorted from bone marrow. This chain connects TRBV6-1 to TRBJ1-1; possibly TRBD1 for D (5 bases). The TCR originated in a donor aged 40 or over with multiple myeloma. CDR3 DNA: TGTGCTTCCCGAGGTCAGGGACTCATGAACACTGAAGCTTTCTTT. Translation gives CASRGQGLMNTEAFF.